These 9 T cell receptor beta chains were sequenced from one sample in a study of blood T cell repertoires in COVID-19. Sequencing used immunoSEQ multiplex PCR; TCRdb keeps in-frame clones, though not all of them. The table has about 100,000 clones, around 90% seen once. The source material was peripheral blood. These receptors all stem from a human donor in a cohort sampled during active COVID-19.

This chain links TRBV27 with TRBJ2-7, with D maybe TRBD2 (5 bases). Germline-derived CDR1 and CDR2 are MNHEY and SMNVEV (reference sequence). The CDR3 is 13 amino acids. V lost 7 bases and J lost 3, with 13 bases in between. The CDR3 region has the DNA TGTGCCAGCACCCTGGTGGGGAGCTACGAGCAGTACTTC. It translates to CASTLVGSYEQYF.

The chain joins TRBV24-1 to TRBJ2-1; 14 bases match TRBD2. The ends lost 4 bases at V and 1 base at J; junction bases unmatched: 11. CDR1 is KGHDR, CDR2 SFDVKD, per germline. This CDR3 region has 20 residues. The CDR3 nucleotides read TGTGCCACCAGTGACCAGGGGACTAGCGGGAGCCACGGATCCTACAATGAGCAGTTCTTC. Translated: CATSDQGTSGSHGSYNEQFF.

The chain is built from TRBV30 and TRBJ1-4; TRBD1 matches 10 bases. The V segment lost 2 bases and the J segment 4 bases; nucleotides outside the gene matches: 7. Germline lookup yields CDR1 GTSNPN and CDR2 SVGIG (reference sequence). CDR3 length: 16 amino acids. The CDR3 nucleotides are TGTGCCTGGAGTTCCCCGACAGGGGGCTATAATGAAAAACTGTTTTTT. This translates into CAWSSPTGGYNEKLFF.

The chain uses TRBV12-3 or TRBV12-4 and TRBJ1-1; D is possibly TRBD1 (6 bases). V was trimmed by 6 bases and J by 1 base, leaving 9 bases between them. The CDR3 is 13 residues long. The CDR3 region has the DNA TGTGCCAGCAGGGGGACACCGAACACTGAAGCTTTCTTT. This encodes CASRGTPNTEAFF.

The V call is TRBV7-9, the J call TRBJ2-7; 10 bases are shared with TRBD2. The CDR3 loop spans 17 amino acids. V lost 4 bases to trimming and J lost 4 bases; unmatched junction nucleotides: 13. Per the germline V gene, CDR1 is SEHNR and CDR2 is FQNEAQ (reference sequence). The CDR3 DNA reads as TGTGCCAGCAGCTCCCTACGAAGGACTAGCGGCTCATACGAGCAGTACTTC. It encodes CASSSLRRTSGSYEQYF.

This chain connects TRBV7-2 to TRBJ2-7, with 7 positions matching TRBD2. Per germline, CDR1 SGHTA and CDR2 FQGNSA. The V and J ends lost 2 bases and 3 bases, in that order; junction bases with no gene match: 4. The CDR3 covers 14 residues. The CDR3 loop reads CASSLSGTIYEQYF. CDR3 bases: TGTGCCAGCAGCTTAAGTGGGACTATCTACGAGCAGTACTTC. Looking up the rest from reference TRBV7-2 and TRBJ2-7 gives the full variable domain: GAGVSQSPSNKVTEKGKDVELRCDPISGHTALYWYRQSLGQGLEFLIYFQGNSAPDKSGLPSDRFSAERTGGSVSTLTIQRTQQEDSAVYLCASSLSGTIYEQYFGPGTRLTVT.

The chain couples TRBV28 to TRBJ1-5; perhaps TRBD1 as D (5 bases). Germline-derived CDR1 and CDR2 are MDHEN and SYDVKM. The CDR3 is made up of 14 amino acids. Trimming took 3 bases from V and 4 from J, leaving 10 bases between them. CDR3 sequence (DNA): TGTGCCAGCAGTTTGGCAGGGTCAAATCAGCCCCAGCATTTT. This encodes CASSLAGSNQPQHF. Full variable domain (remainder filled in from reference TRBV28 and TRBJ1-5): DVKVTQSSRYLVKRTGEKVFLECVQDMDHENMFWYRQDPGLGLRLIYFSYDVKMKEKGDIPEGYSVSREKKERFSLILESASTNQTSMYLCASSLAGSNQPQHFGDGTRLSIL.

The chain combines TRBV12-3 or TRBV12-4 with TRBJ2-7; 8 bases are a match to TRBD1. CDR3 length: 12 residues. V lost 2 bases, J lost 6 bases, and 0 bases stayed unmatched. CDR3 sequence: CASSLTGGEQYF. As DNA, the CDR3 is TGTGCCAGCAGTTTAACAGGGGGCGAGCAGTACTTC.

This chain uses TRBV4-2 with TRBJ2-3; TRBD2 is a possible D gene (6 bases). The CDR3 has 16 residues. The V gene's germline CDR1 is LGHNA and CDR2 YNFKEQ. V was trimmed by 1 base and J by 2 bases, leaving 13 bases between them. The CDR3, as DNA: TGTGCCAGCAGCCAAGCCGTCGGGGGAATCACAGATACGCAGTATTTT. This codes for CASSQAVGGITDTQYF.